Listed here is a single T cell receptor beta chain. Cohorts were assigned according to the clinical history that participants reported. The data were obtained in a study of blood T cell repertoires in COVID-19. Study at large: Sources were T cells, B-cell-depleted T cells, or PBMCs; the material itself was cDNA or gDNA.

The V end lost 2 bases, the J end lost 0 bases, and 11 bases lay between the germline ends. The CDR3 consists of 16 residues. Germline CDR1 SGHVS, CDR2 FNYEAQ. In the authors' workflow: Estimates of nucleated cell counts were drawn from the amplification of reference gene primers. Produced via immunoSEQ multiplex PCR; TCRdb's table is partial and in-frame only. For V, J and clone size, that table is used; D and trimming come from the DNA. The sample consists of 350,000 to 550,000 clones, around 90% of them appearing once. Sequenced sample: PBMCs or T cells enriched from blood (not recorded which). This clonotype originated in a woman between 18 and 29 years old with acute COVID-19. The chain recombines TRBV7-6 with TRBJ1-3; D is uncertain. The CDR3 sequence is CASSLTMDHSGNTIYF. CDR3 bases: TGTGCCAGCAGCTTAACTATGGATCACTCTGGAAACACCATATATTTT.